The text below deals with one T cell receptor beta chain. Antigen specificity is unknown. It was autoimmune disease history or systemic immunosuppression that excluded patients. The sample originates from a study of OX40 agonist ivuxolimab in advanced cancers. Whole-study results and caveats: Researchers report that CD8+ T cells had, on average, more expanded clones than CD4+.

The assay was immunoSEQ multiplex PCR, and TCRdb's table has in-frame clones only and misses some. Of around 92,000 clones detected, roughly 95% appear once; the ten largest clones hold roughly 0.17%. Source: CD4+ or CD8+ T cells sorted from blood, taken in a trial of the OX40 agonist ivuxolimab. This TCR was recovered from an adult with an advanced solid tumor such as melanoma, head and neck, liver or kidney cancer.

The DNA for the CDR3 is TGTGCCAGCACTGTTGGCGGGGTGGCCTACAATGAGCAGTTCTTC. The encoded protein is CASTVGGVAYNEQFF. The chain employs TRBV9 and TRBJ2-1; D might be TRBD2 (6 bases). CDR1 and CDR2 (germline): SGDLS, YYNGEE. The CDR3 has 15 amino acids. Trimming cost V 6 bases and J 2 bases, with 15 bases left between them.